This TCR beta chain was identified during a study of OX40 agonist ivuxolimab in advanced cancers. Study-level results: In the 0.1 to 3.0 mg/kg range, CD4+ and CD8+ blood T cells had expanded clonally by week 6. It was not determined which antigens were specifically recognized by the peripheral T cells that had undergone clonal expansion.

Remarks on this clone: Its antigen is unidentified.

Patients who had autoimmune disease history or got systemic immunosuppression were left out. In germline, CDR1 is MGHDK, CDR2 SYGVNS. Trimming removed 4 bases from V and 7 bases from J; junction bases left unmatched: 4. There are 12 residues in the CDR3. Clones were read by immunoSEQ multiplex PCR, and TCRdb kept only the in-frame ones, dropping some. The sample has about 55,000 clones; roughly 86% are singletons. This sequence was found in an adult with an advanced solid tumor such as melanoma, head and neck, liver or kidney cancer. V usage is TRBV25-1 and J usage is TRBJ2-7; 7 bases line up with TRBD1. Sequenced material: CD4+ or CD8+ T cells sorted from blood, taken in a trial of the OX40 agonist ivuxolimab. CDR3 nucleotide sequence: TGTGCCAGCAGTGTAGGGGGCAGGGAGCAGTACTTC. As protein: CASSVGGREQYF.